These T cell receptor beta chains were read from a single sample in a study of vaccination and CD4 T cells after COVID-19. No antigen has been identified for these receptors. TCRdb processed the PCR reads anew with MiXCR; each CDR3 protein has one entry. The data contain around 13,000 distinct CDR3 sequences, roughly 54% of them singletons. The sample consisted of CD4+ T cells from blood, cultured in vitro, taken before SARS-CoV-2 vaccination. These receptor sequences come from a human donor who had recovered from COVID-19. The conserved cysteine and the conserved F or W are not part of the CDR3 here.

>TRBV15|TRBJ1-5|15
ATGNSRAGQGYQPQH
>TRBV28|TRBJ2-3|12
ASGAGGLIDTQY
>TRBV19|TRBJ1-1|13
ASSIYQGGDTEAF
>TRBV20-1|TRBJ1-6|13
SAIRDRGNNSPLH
>TRBV20-1|TRBJ2-5|13
SAYPGLAGKETQY
>TRBV6-2/TRBV6-3|TRBJ2-3|12
AGGSSGRGDTQY
>TRBV7-8|TRBJ2-5|10
ASSSSGETQY
>TRBV27|TRBJ2-3|11
ASRRGSTDTQY
>TRBV6-2/TRBV6-3|TRBJ1-6|13
ASSLMGQANSPLH
>TRBV28|TRBJ1-1|14
ASRFGAGGLNTEAF
>TRBV19|TRBJ1-1|10
ASSLTEGRAF